The T cell receptor (beta chain) under discussion was sequenced for a study of CD8+ T cells in alopecia areata. The wider study: Donor skin was harvested from approximately 6-12-month-old C3H/HeJ mice with spontaneous alopecia and grafted onto approximately 6-11-week-old female C3H/HeJ recipients.

General study findings and limits: Scalp samples also yield sequences from resident alphabeta T cells of normal skin.

Germline V gives CDR1 NSQYPW, CDR2 LRSPGD (reference sequence). CDR3 length: 16 amino acids. Trimming took 3 bases from V and 1 from J; bases not matched to a gene: 7. After isolation, RNA underwent reverse transcription to generate cDNA as the sequencing template. Using immunoSEQ multiplex PCR, the repertoire was profiled, and TCRdb retains in-frame clones only, with some absent. The profile covers some 110,000 clones, none occurring a single time. This clone came up a few times. Its matching antigen is unknown. All gene names here are mouse names. The read comes to an end 4 residues before the CDR3 does, leaving the germline J gene to fill in the end.

The TCR was taken from a C3H/HeJ mouse with alopecia areata. MHC haplotype here: H2-k. This chain links TRBV1 with TRBJ1-1, with 8 bases fitting TRBD1. Material for sequencing was lesional skin. CDR3 protein: CTCSADRGERNTEVFF. CDR3 DNA, as far as it was read: TGCACCTGCAGTGCCGACAGGGGAGAAAGAAACACA.